The 3 T cell receptor beta chains reported below all come from one sample, sequenced in a study of technical replicates of blood from a few donors. Profiled with immunoSEQ multiplex PCR; TCRdb holds only in-frame clones, not every one. The repertoire holds some 66,000 clones, with roughly 98% as singletons. The sequencing input was T cells isolated from PBMCs. These receptor sequences come from a human donor in good health.

The V call is TRBV6-5, the J call TRBJ1-5, with D uncertain. The CDR3 consists of 13 residues. V lost 2 bases and J 3 bases, leaving 5 bases between the germline ends. The germline V gene has CDR1 MNHEY and CDR2 SVGAGI. This chain's CDR3 is CASSYRHNQPQHF. Here the CDR3 DNA reads TGTGCCAGCAGTTACAGACACAATCAGCCCCAGCATTTT.

The table lists this clone with a count of one. The V gene is TRBV6-1, the J gene TRBJ1-2; D may be TRBD1 (6 bases). Deletions cut 4 bases from V and 7 bases from J, with 16 bases between. In germline, CDR1 is MNHNS, CDR2 SASEGT. CDR3 length equals 14 residues. The CDR3 DNA follows: TGTGCCAGCAGTGTGCGGGGGGCGAATAGTGGCTACACCTTC. Translating it yields CASSVRGANSGYTF.

The chain recombines TRBV13 with TRBJ2-1; 16 bases line up with TRBD2. CDR3 length equals 16 residues. The V segment lost 5 bases and the J segment 8 bases; nucleotides outside the gene matches: 6. Germline V gives CDR1 PRHDT, CDR2 FYEKMQ (reference sequence). The CDR3 spells CASSAGTSGGVDEQFF. The CDR3 region has the DNA TGTGCCAGCAGCGCCGGGACTAGCGGGGGGGTAGATGAGCAGTTCTTC.